A selection of T cell receptor beta chains follows, all from one sample in a study of blood T cell repertoires in COVID-19. TCRdb's copy holds only in-frame clones and misses some; the assay was immunoSEQ multiplex PCR. The repertoire holds roughly 280,000 clones, around nine tenths seen once, with 1.5% to 2% in the top ten. Sequenced input: PBMCs or T cells enriched from blood (not recorded which). All receptors come from a woman aged 60-75 years who had recovered from COVID-19. Each CDR3 is given with its conserved first and last residue. The D gene is left open where the match is weak. Only part of the rows carry a size: once, few, many, or a class if the clone is expanded.

J | size | V | D | DNA | CDR3
TRBJ1-6 | - | TRBV5-1 | - | TGCGCCAGCAGCTTAGAGAGCTCCTATAATTCACCCCTCCACTTT | CASSLESSYNSPLHF
TRBJ2-7 | - | TRBV18 | TRBD1 | TGTGCCAGCTCACCACCGGTCTTCCGAGGACAGGGGTCCGAGCAGTACTTC | CASSPPVFRGQGSEQYF
TRBJ1-5 | - | TRBV19 | - | TGTGCCAGTTCGGAAGGGGAAAGCAATCAGCCCCAGCATTTT | CASSEGESNQPQHF
TRBJ2-2 | - | TRBV10-3 | TRBD2 | TGTGCCATCAGTGACACTAGCGGACTCAACACCGGGGAGCTGTTTTTT | CAISDTSGLNTGELFF
TRBJ2-7 | - | TRBV6-1 | - | TGTGCCAGCAGTGAAAGCGGTGGCCCATTCTACGAGCAGTACTTC | CASSESGGPFYEQYF
TRBJ2-5 | - | TRBV14 | - | TGTGCCAGCAGCTTTACAATTTTTGAGACCCAGTACTTC | CASSFTIFETQYF
TRBJ1-2 | - | TRBV6-4 | - | TGTGCCAGCAGAGCTCAAGAGAACTATGGCTACACCTTC | CASRAQENYGYTF
TRBJ2-2 | - | TRBV11-2 | TRBD1 | TGTGCCAGCAGCCTAAGACGACAGGGCAGAAACACCGGGGAGCTGTTTTTT | CASSLRRQGRNTGELFF
TRBJ2-1 | - | TRBV6-5 | TRBD2 | TGTGCCAGCAGTTACTCGCCCCGGGGGGCCTACAATGAGCAGTTCTTC | CASSYSPRGAYNEQFF
TRBJ2-1 | - | TRBV10-3 | TRBD2 | TGTGCCATCACCCCAGGTAGCGGGAGACCCAATGAGCAGTTCTTC | CAITPGSGRPNEQFF
TRBJ1-3 | - | TRBV7-6 | - | TGTGCCAGCAGCCCACGCTGGGGGCAGGAGATAACCTCTGGAAACACCATATATTTT | CASSPRWGQEITSGNTIYF
TRBJ1-1 | - | TRBV29-1 | - | TGCAGAATGACTCACGGGACTGAAGCTTTCTTT | CRMTHGTEAFF
TRBJ2-1 | - | TRBV27 | TRBD1 | TGTGCCAGCAGTAAAACCCCGGGACAGGGGTTCGATGAGCAGTTCTTC | CASSKTPGQGFDEQFF
TRBJ1-1 | - | TRBV19 | TRBD1 | TGTGCCAGTAGTGTTAGATACAGGGGTGTCGGAGCTTTCTTT | CASSVRYRGVGAFF
TRBJ1-2 | - | TRBV3-1/TRBV3-2 | - | TGTGCCAGCAGCCCGTCCGACAGGCTATATGGCTACACCTTC | CASSPSDRLYGYTF
TRBJ2-3 | - | TRBV7-9 | TRBD2 | TGTGCCAGCAGCTTAGCCCTAGGGCGGGAGCGCACAGATACGCAGTATTTT | CASSLALGRERTDTQYF
TRBJ2-1 | once | TRBV18 | TRBD1 | TGTGCCAGCTCCTGGGACAGGGAAGATGAGCAGTTCTTC | CASSWDREDEQFF
TRBJ1-1 | - | TRBV12-3/TRBV12-4 | TRBD1 | TGTGCCAGCAGAACAGGGGGCACCACTGAAGCTTTCTTT | CASRTGGTTEAFF